The 18 T cell receptor beta chains below all came from one sample that was sequenced in a study of T cells in localized non-small cell lung cancer. The protocol was immunoSEQ multiplex PCR, while the TCRdb copy is restricted to in-frame clones and leaves out a portion. The sample carries around 1,800 clones, roughly a quarter recorded once. This material consisted of normal lung tissue next to the tumor, taken before any cancer treatment. The receptors were gathered from a male donor at least 60 years old with stage II lung adenocarcinoma.

This clone is labeled medium-sized. This chain connects TRBV11-3 to TRBJ2-3; tentative D call: TRBD2 (6 bases). Germline assignment: CDR1 SGHNT and CDR2 YENEEA. V lost 2 bases and J lost 6, with 12 bases in between. This CDR3 comprises 14 residues. CDR3 in amino acids: CASSLSGVGDTQYF. The CDR3 DNA reads TGTGCCAGCAGCTTATCGGGAGTAGGGGATACGCAGTATTTT.

This clone counts as medium-sized. The V call is TRBV19, the J call TRBJ2-7; possible D gene TRBD2, 6 bases. Per the germline V gene, CDR1 is LNHDA and CDR2 is SQIVND (reference sequence). The germline V and J ends were trimmed by 7 bases and 5 bases, with 15 bases remaining between them. This CDR3 is 13 amino acids long. The CDR3 sequence: CASKEVRGHEQYF. The CDR3 DNA reads as TGTGCCAGTAAGGAGGTGCGGGGTCACGAGCAGTACTTC. The whole variable domain, filled in from reference TRBV19 and TRBJ2-7, reads DGGITQSPKYLFRKEGQNVTLSCEQNLNHDAMYWYRQDPGQGLRLIYYSQIVNDFQKGDIAEGYSVSREKKESFPLTVTSAQKNPTAFYLCASKEVRGHEQYFGPGTRLTVT.

The rearrangement uses TRBV11-3 and TRBJ2-3; D is unclear. Germline-derived CDR1 and CDR2 are SGHNT and YENEEA. Trimming took off 0 bases at V and 3 bases at J, with 10 bases between the two ends. This CDR3 region has 15 residues. This CDR3 reads CASSLENLSTDTQYF. CDR3 nucleotides: TGTGCCAGCAGCTTAGAAAACTTGTCAACAGATACGCAGTATTTT.

This clone was seen more than once but under ten times. J is TRBJ2-3 and V is TRBV11-3, with D unresolved. CDR1 and CDR2 from the germline V gene are SGHNT and YENEEA. This CDR3 is 15 amino acids long. Trimming removed 1 base from V and 2 bases from J, with 10 bases in between. The CDR3 region is CASSLVVNPTDTQYF. Here the CDR3 DNA reads TGTGCCAGCAGCTTAGTTGTTAACCCCACAGATACGCAGTATTTT.

This clone showed up many times. CDR3 region: CASSGRLAGNSDTQYF. CDR3 DNA: TGCGCCAGCAGTGGAAGACTAGCGGGAAACTCAGATACGCAGTATTTT. This chain uses TRBV10-2 with TRBJ2-3, with TRBD2 identical over 11 bases. Losses at the gene ends were 4 bases for V and 4 bases for J; bases not matched to a gene: 7. The length of the CDR3 is 16 residues. CDR1 and CDR2 (germline): WSHSY, SAAADI.

Within the sample, this clone is medium-sized. J is TRBJ1-5 and V is TRBV28; D might be TRBD1 (5 bases). The CDR3 length is 14 residues. CDR1 and CDR2 from the germline V gene are MDHEN and SYDVKM. V lost 9 bases to trimming and J lost 0 bases, with 12 bases between them. This CDR3 is CASGRVNSNQPQHF. CDR3 nucleotides: TGTGCCAGTGGCAGGGTCAATAGCAATCAGCCCCAGCATTTT.

V is TRBV28 and J is TRBJ1-5; D gene unclear. V shed 6 bases and J shed 1 base, with 13 bases lying between them. The germline CDR1 and CDR2 sequences are MDHEN and SYDVKM. The CDR3 totals 15 residues. The CDR3 loop is CASRLLGVSNQPQHF. CDR3 bases: TGTGCCAGCAGACTACTGGGAGTCAGCAATCAGCCCCAGCATTTT.

The rearrangement joins TRBV6-8 to TRBJ1-5; D possibly corresponds to TRBD1 (5 bases). The CDR3 runs 14 residues. The germline V gene encodes CDR1 MNHGY and CDR2 SAAAGT. The germline V and J ends were trimmed by 9 bases and 4 bases, with 16 bases remaining between them. CDR3 sequence: CASRKPGRNQPQHF. The CDR3 DNA follows: TGTGCCAGTAGGAAGCCAGGGAGGAATCAGCCCCAGCATTTT.

This clone is medium-sized. This chain uses TRBV11-3 with TRBJ2-1; 8 bases are a match to TRBD2. The germline gives CDR1 SGHNT, CDR2 YENEEA. V trimming: 3 bases; J trimming: 0 bases; junction bases outside the gene matches: 13. The CDR3 is 19 residues long. CDR3 loop: CASSLVTNLAGSSYNEQFF. Here the CDR3 DNA reads TGTGCCAGCAGCTTGGTGACGAACCTAGCGGGTAGCTCCTACAATGAGCAGTTCTTC.

The CDR3 region has the DNA TGTGCCAGCAGCTTAAATCACGCGGGAGTGGGGAATGAGCAGTTCTTC. Translated: CASSLNHAGVGNEQFF. The chain is built from TRBV7-6 and TRBJ2-1; 7 bases agree with TRBD2. Per the germline V gene, CDR1 is SGHVS and CDR2 is FNYEAQ. The CDR3 is 16 residues long. The junction had 11 bases not matched to a gene; V was cut back by 2 bases and J by 7 bases.

This chain joins TRBV30 and TRBJ2-7; 7 nucleotides agree with TRBD1. Germline V lookup: CDR1 GTSNPN, CDR2 SVGIG (reference sequence). Germline trimming cut 2 bases from V and 0 bases from J; bases unmatched to any gene: 4. CDR3 length: 14 residues. CDR3 region: CAWSLGQSSYEQYF. The CDR3 DNA is TGTGCCTGGAGTTTGGGACAGAGCTCCTACGAGCAGTACTTC.

There are a few counts of this clone. The CDR3 DNA reads as TGTGCCAGCAGTGAATACAGAGGAATCAATCAGCCCCAGCATTTT. Translated: CASSEYRGINQPQHF. V usage is TRBV9 and J usage is TRBJ1-5; unclear D gene. Trimming stripped 5 bases from V and 3 bases from J, with 15 bases between. Germline V gene sequence: CDR1 SGDLS, CDR2 YYNGEE. The CDR3 length is 15 residues.

This clone is medium-sized (0.01 to 0.1%) in the sample. The V gene is TRBV15, the J gene TRBJ2-1, with 7 bases fitting TRBD2. Per the germline V gene, CDR1 is LNHNV and CDR2 is YYDKDF (reference sequence). The J segment lost 0 bases and the V segment lost 1 base, leaving 21 bases of the junction unmatched. This CDR3 has 22 amino acids. DNA for the CDR3: TGTGCCACCAGCAGAGGCGGGAGTGGAGAGTTCGCACACTTAAGCTCCTACAATGAGCAGTTCTTC. It specifies CATSRGGSGEFAHLSSYNEQFF.

By proportion, this clone is large. The genes are TRBV11-3 and TRBJ2-1; 7 positions agree with TRBD2. Trimming took 3 bases from V and 1 from J; bases not matched to a gene: 6. Germline CDR1 reads SGHNT; CDR2 reads YENEEA. CDR3 length equals 16 residues. The CDR3 DNA sequence: TGTGCCAGCAGCTTCACAGCGGGACTATCCTACAATGAGCAGTTCTTC. Its protein is CASSFTAGLSYNEQFF.

The chain recombines TRBV5-1 with TRBJ2-2; D may correspond to TRBD1 or TRBD2 (6 bases each). The CDR3 runs 15 residues. V lost 4 bases to trimming and J lost 7 bases, with 17 bases between them. Germline V lookup: CDR1 SGHRS, CDR2 YFSETQ. The CDR3 spells CASSDVGGQDGELFF. CDR3 in DNA: TGCGCCAGCAGCGACGTTGGGGGGCAAGACGGGGAGCTGTTTTTT.

The chain carries TRBV19 and TRBJ2-5; 7 positions agree with TRBD1. The germline CDR1 and CDR2 sequences are LNHDA and SQIVND (reference sequence). The CDR3 loop spans 13 amino acids. Germline trimming cut 7 bases from V and 3 bases from J; bases unmatched to any gene: 5. The CDR3 here is CASTGQIEETQYF. In DNA form, the CDR3 reads TGTGCCAGTACGGGACAGATCGAAGAGACCCAGTACTTC.

There are a few counts of this clone. The genes are TRBV5-1 and TRBJ2-7, with 10 nucleotides matching TRBD2. Germline-derived CDR1 and CDR2 are SGHRS and YFSETQ. The ends lost 3 bases at V and 2 bases at J; junction bases unmatched: 8. There are 16 residues in the CDR3. The CDR3 sequence is CASSSGLGLAAYEQYF. The CDR3, as DNA: TGCGCCAGCAGCTCGGGCCTAGGACTAGCGGCCTACGAGCAGTACTTC. Full variable domain (outside the CDR3, taken from reference TRBV5-1 and TRBJ2-7): KAGVTQTPRYLIKTRGQQVTLSCSPISGHRSVSWYQQTPGQGLQFLFEYFSETQRNKGNFPGRFSGRQFSNSRSEMNVSTLELGDSALYLCASSSGLGLAAYEQYFGPGTRLTVT.

V is TRBV11-3 and J is TRBJ2-2, with TRBD2 as a possible D gene (6 bases). The V end lost 1 base, the J end lost 4 bases, and 10 bases lay between the germline ends. CDR1 and CDR2 from the germline V gene are SGHNT and YENEEA. This CDR3 has 15 residues. CDR3 loop: CASSLGSGLTGELFF. In DNA, the CDR3 is TGTGCCAGCAGCTTAGGTAGCGGACTCACCGGGGAGCTGTTTTTT.